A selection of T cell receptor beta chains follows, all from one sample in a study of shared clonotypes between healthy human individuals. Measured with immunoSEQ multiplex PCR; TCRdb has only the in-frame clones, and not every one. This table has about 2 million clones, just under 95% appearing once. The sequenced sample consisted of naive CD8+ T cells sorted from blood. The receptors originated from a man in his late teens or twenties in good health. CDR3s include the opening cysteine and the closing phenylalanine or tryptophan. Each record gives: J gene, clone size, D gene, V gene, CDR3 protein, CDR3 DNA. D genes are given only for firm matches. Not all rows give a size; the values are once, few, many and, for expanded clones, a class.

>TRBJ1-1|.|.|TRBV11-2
CASSLNRATEAFF
TGTGCCAGCAGCTTGAACAGGGCCACTGAAGCTTTCTTT
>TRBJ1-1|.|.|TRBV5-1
CASSLVSGDTEAFF
TGCGCCAGCAGCTTGGTCTCAGGAGACACTGAAGCTTTCTTT
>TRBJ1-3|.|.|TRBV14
CASSQVSGNTIYF
TGTGCCAGCAGCCAAGTCTCTGGAAACACCATATATTTT
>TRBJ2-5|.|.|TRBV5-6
CASNWGPQETQYF
TGTGCCAGCAATTGGGGACCTCAAGAGACCCAGTACTTC
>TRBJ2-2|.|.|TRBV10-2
CASSVGSGELFF
TGCGCCAGCAGTGTCGGGTCCGGGGAGCTGTTTTTT
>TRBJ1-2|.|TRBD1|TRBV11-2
CASSATGGGYTF
TGTGCCAGCAGCGCCACAGGGGGCGGCTACACCTTC
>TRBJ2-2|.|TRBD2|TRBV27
CASRSRGGFDTGELFF
TGTGCCAGCAGGTCCCGGGGGGGATTTGACACCGGGGAGCTGTTTTTT
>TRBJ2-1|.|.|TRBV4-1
CASSQERDYNEQFF
TGCGCCAGCAGCCAAGAGAGGGACTACAATGAGCAGTTCTTC
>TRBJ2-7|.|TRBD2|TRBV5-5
CASSLKGRGIDEQYF
TGTGCCAGCAGCCTCAAAGGGCGGGGGATCGACGAGCAGTACTTC
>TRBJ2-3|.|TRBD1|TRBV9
CASSATGGRGDTQYF
TGTGCCAGCAGCGCAACAGGGGGAAGGGGAGATACGCAGTATTTT
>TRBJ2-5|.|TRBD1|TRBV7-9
CASSSNRDRQETQYF
TGTGCCAGCAGCAGCAACCGGGACAGACAAGAGACCCAGTACTTC
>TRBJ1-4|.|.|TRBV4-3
CASSQDLASNEKLFF
TGCGCCAGCAGCCAAGATTTAGCAAGTAATGAAAAACTGTTTTTT
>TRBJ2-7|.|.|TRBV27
CASSFGPNYEQYF
TGTGCCAGCAGTTTCGGGCCCAACTACGAGCAGTACTTC
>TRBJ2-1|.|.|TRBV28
CASSLFRAGNEQFF
TGTGCCAGCAGTTTATTCCGCGCCGGGAATGAGCAGTTCTTC
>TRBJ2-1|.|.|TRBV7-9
CASSDNDEATGYNEQFF
TGTGCCAGCAGCGACAATGACGAGGCCACGGGGTACAATGAGCAGTTCTTC
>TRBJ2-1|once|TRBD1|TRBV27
CASSLRTGKLQEQGNEQFF
TGTGCCAGCAGTTTGCGGACAGGGAAGTTGCAGGAGCAGGGCAATGAGCAGTTCTTC
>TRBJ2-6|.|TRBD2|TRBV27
CASSLLLAGYSGANVLTF
TGTGCCAGCAGTTTACTTCTAGCGGGGTATTCCGGGGCCAACGTCCTGACTTTC
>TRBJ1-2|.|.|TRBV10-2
CASSVSTSYGYTF
TGCGCCAGCAGTGTATCGACGTCTTATGGCTACACCTTC
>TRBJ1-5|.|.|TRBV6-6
CASSPGQTNQPQHF
TGTGCCAGCAGTCCGGGACAAACCAATCAGCCCCAGCATTTT
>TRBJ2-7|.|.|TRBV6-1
CASSEALQVFDEQYF
TGTGCCAGCAGTGAAGCCCTACAGGTCTTCGACGAGCAGTACTTC
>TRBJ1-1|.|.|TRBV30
CAWSRGPLHTEAFF
TGTGCCTGGAGCCGAGGGCCGCTTCACACTGAAGCTTTCTTT
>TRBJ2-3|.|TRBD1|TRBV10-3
CAISEYGQGSTDTQYF
TGTGCCATCAGTGAGTACGGACAGGGAAGCACAGATACGCAGTATTTT